Here is one T cell receptor (beta chain) with its context. Only in-frame clones appear in the TCRdb table, and some are missing; sequencing was by immunoSEQ multiplex PCR. The profile shows about 110,000 clones, over 60% of them singletons. V dropped 2 bases and J dropped 3; count of bases not matched to a gene: 10. This CDR3 region has 17 residues. The germline gives CDR1 SQVTM, CDR2 ANQGSEA. The data originate from a study of blood T cell repertoires in COVID-19. Turning to the study itself: COVID-19 samples, acute and convalescent, were from the United States, Italy and Spain. Sample material is recorded as cDNA or gDNA derived from T cells, B-cell-depleted T cells, or PBMCs.

The sequencing input was peripheral blood. This TCR was sampled from a man of 80 years or more with COVID-19, enrolled during active disease. The chain combines TRBV29-1 with TRBJ2-7, with 13 nucleotides matching TRBD2. CDR3 residues: CSVENTGLAGESYEQYF. The DNA for the CDR3 is TGCAGCGTTGAAAACACCGGACTAGCGGGAGAAAGCTACGAGCAGTACTTC.